These T cell receptor beta chains were read from a single sample in a study of blood T cell repertoires in COVID-19. TCRdb's copy holds only in-frame clones and misses some; the assay was immunoSEQ multiplex PCR. The data hold under 400,000 clones, with about 90% observed a single time. Sequenced: peripheral blood. These receptors originate from a woman between 25 and 40 years old with COVID-19, enrolled during active disease. Both conserved end residues are part of each CDR3. Each record gives: clone size, J gene, V gene, D gene, CDR3 DNA, CDR3 protein. A D gene is named only where the DNA matches it firmly. Some rows mark clone size as missing; the rest say once, few, many or name a class of expanded clone.

abundance: .; j_gene: TRBJ2-7; v_gene: TRBV3-1/TRBV3-2; d_gene: .; CDR3nt: TGTGCCAGCAGCCAAGCCACACAGCCGTCCTACGAGCAGTACTTC; CDR3aa: CASSQATQPSYEQYF
abundance: .; j_gene: TRBJ2-5; v_gene: TRBV5-4; d_gene: TRBD1; CDR3nt: TGTGCCAGCAGCTGGGCGGGGACAGGGGGCCGGGAGACCCAGTACTTC; CDR3aa: CASSWAGTGGRETQYF
abundance: .; j_gene: TRBJ1-5; v_gene: TRBV28; d_gene: .; CDR3nt: TGTGCCAGTGACCTGGCGGGGTACCAGCCCCAGCATTTT; CDR3aa: CASDLAGYQPQHF
abundance: .; j_gene: TRBJ2-2; v_gene: TRBV19; d_gene: .; CDR3nt: TGTGCCAGTAGGCAGCCCGGGACCGGGGAGCTGTTTTTT; CDR3aa: CASRQPGTGELFF
abundance: .; j_gene: TRBJ2-7; v_gene: TRBV28; d_gene: TRBD2; CDR3nt: TGTGCCAGCATACTGAAAACCGGCGGGAGGGCTGCCTACGAGCAGTACTTC; CDR3aa: CASILKTGGRAAYEQYF
abundance: .; j_gene: TRBJ1-2; v_gene: TRBV6-5; d_gene: TRBD1; CDR3nt: TGTGCCAGCAGAACGGGACAGTATGGCTACACCTTC; CDR3aa: CASRTGQYGYTF
abundance: .; j_gene: TRBJ2-3; v_gene: TRBV12-3/TRBV12-4; d_gene: .; CDR3nt: TGTGCCAGCAGTTTGTATCGAGATACGCAGTATTTT; CDR3aa: CASSLYRDTQYF
abundance: .; j_gene: TRBJ2-1; v_gene: TRBV10-3; d_gene: .; CDR3nt: TGTGCCATCAGTGAAGGGCGGGCCTCCAATGAGCAGTTCTTC; CDR3aa: CAISEGRASNEQFF
abundance: .; j_gene: TRBJ1-1; v_gene: TRBV6-5; d_gene: TRBD1; CDR3nt: TGTGCCAGCAGTACTCCCAGGGGGCATAAAGCTTTCTTT; CDR3aa: CASSTPRGHKAFF
abundance: .; j_gene: TRBJ1-2; v_gene: TRBV28; d_gene: .; CDR3nt: TGTGCCAGCAGCCAGACAGGAGCTTACTATGGCTACACCTTC; CDR3aa: CASSQTGAYYGYTF
abundance: .; j_gene: TRBJ1-2; v_gene: TRBV28; d_gene: .; CDR3nt: TGTGCCAGCAGTTTAAGCGGGGAAGGACAGACCTATGGCTACACCTTC; CDR3aa: CASSLSGEGQTYGYTF
abundance: .; j_gene: TRBJ2-5; v_gene: TRBV11-1; d_gene: TRBD1; CDR3nt: TGTGCCAGCAGCCTACAATCCGGGACAGGGGAAGAGACCCAGTACTTC; CDR3aa: CASSLQSGTGEETQYF
abundance: .; j_gene: TRBJ1-2; v_gene: TRBV6-1; d_gene: .; CDR3nt: TGTGCCAGCAGTGAACAAACGGCCGTCCCCCGCGGAGGCTACACCTTC; CDR3aa: CASSEQTAVPRGGYTF
abundance: .; j_gene: TRBJ1-1; v_gene: TRBV5-1; d_gene: .; CDR3nt: TGCGCCAGCAGCTTGGGAGCCTTGGTTGGCACTGAAGCTTTCTTT; CDR3aa: CASSLGALVGTEAFF
abundance: .; j_gene: TRBJ1-5; v_gene: TRBV11-2; d_gene: .; CDR3nt: TGTGCCAGCAGCTTGAGTAGCAATCAGCCCCAGCATTTT; CDR3aa: CASSLSSNQPQHF
abundance: .; j_gene: TRBJ1-1; v_gene: TRBV5-5; d_gene: TRBD1; CDR3nt: TGTGCCAGCAGCCCCGGACAGGGAAACACTGAAGCTTTCTTT; CDR3aa: CASSPGQGNTEAFF
abundance: .; j_gene: TRBJ1-4; v_gene: TRBV3-1/TRBV3-2; d_gene: .; CDR3nt: TGTGCCAGCAGCCAAGATCTCGATGAAAAACTGTTTTTT; CDR3aa: CASSQDLDEKLFF
abundance: .; j_gene: TRBJ1-2; v_gene: TRBV6-1; d_gene: .; CDR3nt: TGTGCCAGCAGTGACGCCTCCCGGGGTAACTATGGCTACACCTTC; CDR3aa: CASSDASRGNYGYTF
abundance: .; j_gene: TRBJ1-2; v_gene: TRBV6-5; d_gene: TRBD1; CDR3nt: TGTGCCAGCAGCTCTGGGACAGCCGCGTTCTATGGCTACACCTTC; CDR3aa: CASSSGTAAFYGYTF
abundance: .; j_gene: TRBJ2-1; v_gene: TRBV9; d_gene: TRBD1; CDR3nt: TGTGCCAGCAGCGTAGTGGGGGACAGGGGTTATAGGAATGAGCAGTTCTTC; CDR3aa: CASSVVGDRGYRNEQFF
abundance: .; j_gene: TRBJ1-4; v_gene: TRBV7-9; d_gene: .; CDR3nt: TGTGCCAGCAGACCGGGGGGTGAAAAACTGTTTTTT; CDR3aa: CASRPGGEKLFF
abundance: .; j_gene: TRBJ1-5; v_gene: TRBV2; d_gene: .; CDR3nt: TGTGCCAGCAGTGAAGGAAAGGGAGGCAATCAGCCCCAGCATTTT; CDR3aa: CASSEGKGGNQPQHF
abundance: once; j_gene: TRBJ1-1; v_gene: TRBV18; d_gene: .; CDR3nt: TGTGCCAGCTCAACTTCCCGGTTTCCGGCTTTCTTT; CDR3aa: CASSTSRFPAFF
abundance: .; j_gene: TRBJ2-2; v_gene: TRBV5-4; d_gene: .; CDR3nt: TGTGCCAGCAGCCCCCCCTCCGGGGAGCTGTTTTTT; CDR3aa: CASSPPSGELFF
abundance: .; j_gene: TRBJ1-1; v_gene: TRBV19; d_gene: .; CDR3nt: TGTGCCAGTAGCCAAGGGAGGAACACTGAAGCTTTCTTT; CDR3aa: CASSQGRNTEAFF